This T cell receptor (beta chain) was documented in a study of blood T cells in healthy people across ages. Study-level points and caveats: The diversity estimates, figures obtained from one million T cells, were considered underestimates.

This clonotype was picked up many times. Its antigen is not identified. This CDR3 spans 13 amino acids. Trimming stripped 6 bases from V and 8 bases from J, with 14 bases between. Using a J-beta primer mix together with a sample-barcoded 5' primer, a second PCR was run for 7 to 11 cycles. Via MiXCR, TCRdb re-called the 5' RACE reads, giving one row per CDR3 protein. The sample includes 1.5 million to 2 million distinct CDR3 sequences, 30% to 35% of them seen just once. Sequencing was done on a sample of blood. The J gene is TRBJ2-1, the V gene TRBV12-3 or TRBV12-4; D is ambiguous. This clonotype was sampled from a woman in her twenties or thirties in good health. The CDR3 DNA is TGTGCCAGCAGCCTGACACGGGTCGATGAGCAGTTCTTC. Its protein product is CASSLTRVDEQFF.